This TCR beta chain was observed in a study of blood T cells in healthy people across ages. This clonotype showed up just a few times. The second PCR ran about 6 to 11 cycles with a sample-barcoded 5' primer and J-beta primers. TCRdb analysed the 5' RACE reads with MiXCR anew, one entry per CDR3 protein. The table lists some 710,000 distinct CDR3 sequences, more than 35% of them singletons. CDR3 length equals 15 residues. The V and J ends lost 1 base and 5 bases respectively, with 12 bases between them. CDR1 and CDR2 from the germline V gene are SGHTA and FQGNSA. This receptor was taken from an elderly man in good health. V usage is TRBV7-2 and J usage is TRBJ2-1; D perhaps matches TRBD2 (6 bases). The sample comprised blood. The CDR3 sequence is CASSLGPGRNNEQFF. The CDR3 coding sequence is TGTGCCAGCAGCTTAGGACCCGGGAGAAACAATGAGCAGTTCTTC.